Presented here are 21 T cell receptor beta chains from one specimen sequenced in a study of blood T cell repertoires in COVID-19. Repertoires were generated with immunoSEQ multiplex PCR, while TCRdb's copy carries only in-frame clones and drops some. Among roughly 250,000 clones listed, around nine tenths were seen once. Sequenced: peripheral blood. The receptors originated from a woman aged 40 to 50 who had recovered from COVID-19.

The rearrangement joins TRBV19 to TRBJ1-6, with D perhaps TRBD1 (6 bases). This CDR3 is 16 amino acids long. Germline assignment: CDR1 LNHDA and CDR2 SQIVND (reference sequence). Between the trimmed V and J ends, which lost 6 bases and 4 bases, there was a span of 16 bases. The CDR3 loop reads CASRTTDRNYNSPLHF. The DNA for the CDR3 is TGTGCCAGTAGAACCACGGACAGAAATTATAATTCACCCCTCCACTTT.

The J gene is TRBJ1-5, the V gene TRBV2; tentative D call: TRBD1 (5 bases). The ends were cut back, 0 bases at V and 5 bases at J, with 14 bases in the middle. The CDR3 totals 16 residues. From germline, CDR1 is SNHLY and CDR2 FYNNEI. CDR3 in amino acids: CASSEALVGADQPQHF. In DNA, the CDR3 is TGTGCCAGCAGTGAAGCCTTGGTAGGGGCGGATCAGCCCCAGCATTTT. The variable domain in full, with the rest retrieved from reference TRBV2 and TRBJ1-5, is EPEVTQTPSHQVTQMGQEVILRCVPISNHLYFYWYRQILGQKVEFLVSFYNNEISEKSEIFDDQFSVERPDGSNFTLKIRSTKLEDSAMYFCASSEALVGADQPQHFGDGTRLSIL.

The V gene is TRBV29-1, the J gene TRBJ2-7, with 9 bases matching TRBD1. The germline V gene encodes CDR1 SQVTM and CDR2 ANQGSEA. CDR3 size: 14 residues. Unmatched junction bases numbered 9, after V lost 5 bases and J lost 4 bases. CDR3 DNA sequence: TGCAGCGTTCAAATGGGACAGGGAGGGTACGAGCAGTACTTC. This translates into CSVQMGQGGYEQYF.

V is TRBV6-6 and J is TRBJ2-7; 7 nucleotides agree with TRBD1. There are 15 residues in the CDR3. Germline loops: CDR1 MNHNY, CDR2 SVGAGI (reference sequence). V lost 0 bases to trimming and J lost 2 bases; unmatched junction nucleotides: 4. Here the CDR3 reads CASSYSDRDAYEQYF. Here the CDR3 DNA reads TGTGCCAGCAGTTACTCAGACAGGGATGCCTACGAGCAGTACTTC.

The gene calls are TRBV11-3 and TRBJ2-5; perhaps TRBD2 as D (6 bases). Trimming took 0 bases from V and 4 from J, leaving 9 bases between them. CDR1 and CDR2 (germline): SGHNT, YENEEA. The CDR3 runs to 14 residues. The CDR3 DNA sequence: TGTGCCAGCAGCTTAGAGGGACTGAGAGAGACCCAGTACTTC. This gives the protein CASSLEGLRETQYF.

The chain combines TRBV24-1 with TRBJ1-2; 9 bases are shared with TRBD1. Trimming at V came to 3 bases and at J to 7 bases, leaving 11 bases not matched to a gene. The length of the CDR3 is 16 residues. Germline CDR1 reads KGHDR; CDR2 reads SFDVKD. CDR3 in DNA: TGTGCCACCAGTGATCCAGAGGGGACAGGGAGGTCTGGCTACACCTTC. Encoded protein: CATSDPEGTGRSGYTF.

The chain is built from TRBV30 and TRBJ2-2; 7 nucleotides line up with TRBD1. This CDR3 spans 14 amino acids. V gave up 8 bases and J gave up 4 bases; unmatched junction bases: 10. Germline V gene data show CDR1 as GTSNPN and CDR2 as SVGIG (reference sequence). CDR3 sequence reads: CAPRGRGFTGELFF. DNA for the CDR3: TGTGCCCCACGGGGCAGGGGGTTCACCGGGGAGCTGTTTTTT.

This clone was counted only a few times. This sequence joins TRBV18 and TRBJ1-6, with 8 nucleotides matching TRBD1. From germline, CDR1 is KGHSH and CDR2 LQKENI. This CDR3 has 15 residues. The trim removed 2 bases at V and 7 bases at J, leaving 4 bases unmatched. The CDR3 region has the DNA TGTGCCAGCTCACCATTCGGACAGGGAAATTCACCCCTCCACTTT. This gives the protein CASSPFGQGNSPLHF.

The CDR3 region is CASSVAGGNSPLHF. As DNA, the CDR3 is TGTGCCAGCAGCGTAGCTGGGGGGAATTCACCCCTCCACTTT. The rearrangement joins TRBV9 to TRBJ1-6; possible D gene TRBD1, 5 bases. Trimming removed 0 bases at V and 7 bases at J, with 8 bases between. Per the germline V gene, CDR1 is SGDLS and CDR2 is YYNGEE. The CDR3 runs 14 residues. Complete variable domain (other parts from reference TRBV9 and TRBJ1-6): DSGVTQTPKHLITATGQRVTLRCSPRSGDLSVYWYQQSLDQGLQFLIQYYNGEERAKGNILERFSAQQFPDLHSELNLSSLELGDSALYFCASSVAGGNSPLHFGNGTRLTVT.

This clone occurred once. V is TRBV5-1 and J is TRBJ1-4; D is unclear. This CDR3 contains 16 residues. V was clipped by 4 bases and J by 3 bases, with 16 bases between them. Germline V gives CDR1 SGHRS, CDR2 YFSETQ. CDR3 loop: CASSNSGSEANEKLFF. The CDR3 DNA sequence: TGCGCCAGCAGCAATTCGGGGTCGGAAGCTAATGAAAAACTGTTTTTT.

This rearrangement joins TRBV4-2 to TRBJ1-5; no clear D gene. Germline V gene data show CDR1 as LGHNA and CDR2 as YNFKEQ. The CDR3 covers 16 residues. The V and J ends lost 0 bases and 2 bases respectively, with 11 bases between them. The chain's CDR3 is CASSQEPRRGNQPQHF. For the CDR3, the DNA is TGTGCCAGCAGCCAAGAGCCGAGGCGGGGCAATCAGCCCCAGCATTTT.

The chain carries TRBV11-3 and TRBJ2-1; no clear D gene. Trimming shortened V by 8 bases and J by 9 bases, and 17 bases separated the two germline ends. The CDR3 extends over 13 amino acids. CDR1 SGHNT and CDR2 YENEEA come from the germline V gene. The CDR3 DNA reads TGTGCCAGCGGTTCAGCGTATCTTACTGAGCAGTTCTTC. Its translation is CASGSAYLTEQFF. The whole variable domain, filled in from reference TRBV11-3 and TRBJ2-1, reads EAGVVQSPRYKIIEKKQPVAFWCNPISGHNTLYWYLQNLGQGPELLIRYENEEAVDDSQLPKDRFSAERLKGVDSTLKIQPAELGDSAVYLCASGSAYLTEQFFGPGTRLTVL.

This chain uses TRBV10-3 with TRBJ2-2, with 12 bases aligning to TRBD2. CDR1 and CDR2 (germline): ENHRY, SYGVKD. The CDR3 extends over 17 amino acids. V lost 10 bases and J lost 3; bases outside the gene matches: 12. CDR3 DNA sequence: TGTGCCACGAGTCGGCTAGCGGGGGGGCCTGACACCGGGGAGCTGTTTTTT. It yields the protein CATSRLAGGPDTGELFF.

V is TRBV21-1 and J is TRBJ1-6. TRBV21-1 is an annotated pseudogene. The CDR3 has 15 amino acids. Written as DNA, the CDR3 is TGTGCCAGCAGCAAAGGCACGTCGGTAAGCTCACCCCTCCACTTT. It translates to CASSKGTSVSSPLHF.

The rearrangement joins TRBV19 to TRBJ1-1; TRBD1 might be the D (6 bases). The germline V and J ends were trimmed by 0 bases and 5 bases, with 13 bases remaining between them. This CDR3 spans 15 amino acids. Germline assignment: CDR1 LNHDA and CDR2 SQIVND (reference sequence). CDR3 sequence (DNA): TGTGCCAGTAGTATAGATCCACAGGGCCGGACTGAAGCTTTCTTT. Protein: CASSIDPQGRTEAFF.

This chain links TRBV18 with TRBJ1-2; a weak D match, TRBD1 (6 bases). The CDR3 is made up of 15 amino acids. V lost 3 bases and J 3 bases, leaving 14 bases between the germline ends. Germline loops: CDR1 KGHSH, CDR2 LQKENI. CDR3 nucleotides: TGTGCCAGCTCACCGGACAGCCTCGGAGACTATGGCTACACCTTC. This gives the protein CASSPDSLGDYGYTF. Combining the CDR3 with reference TRBV18 and TRBJ1-2 gives the whole variable domain NAGVMQNPRHLVRRRGQEARLRCSPMKGHSHVYWYRQLPEEGLKFMVYLQKENIIDESGMPKERFSAEFPKEGPSILRIQQVVRGDSAAYFCASSPDSLGDYGYTFGSGTRLTVV.

This clone showed up just once. In DNA form, the CDR3 reads TGTGCCAGCAGTCCGGGACAGACTTACAATGAGCAGTTCTTC. Translating gives CASSPGQTYNEQFF. This sequence joins TRBV6-5 and TRBJ2-1; 7 bases are a match to TRBD1. The CDR3 runs 14 residues. Per the germline V gene, CDR1 is MNHEY and CDR2 is SVGAGI. Germline trimming cut 5 bases from V and 4 bases from J; bases unmatched to any gene: 5.

The sample holds a few counts of this clone. This rearrangement joins TRBV7-9 to TRBJ2-7; 7 nucleotides line up with TRBD1. The germline CDR1 and CDR2 sequences are SEHNR and FQNEAQ (reference sequence). The CDR3 runs 15 residues. V lost 5 bases, J lost 4 bases, and 11 bases stayed unmatched. In DNA form, the CDR3 reads TGTGCCAGCAGCCCCTGGGCAGGGGGTGGTTACGAGCAGTACTTC. The encoded protein is CASSPWAGGGYEQYF. Complete variable domain (other parts from reference TRBV7-9 and TRBJ2-7): DTGVSQNPRHKITKRGQNVTFRCDPISEHNRLYWYRQTLGQGPEFLTYFQNEAQLEKSRLLSDRFSAERPKGSFSTLEIQRTEQGDSAMYLCASSPWAGGGYEQYFGPGTRLTVT.

J is TRBJ2-7 and V is TRBV11-1; possible D gene TRBD2, 5 bases. CDR3 length equals 14 residues. The ends were cut back, 5 bases at V and 4 bases at J, with 15 bases in the middle. Germline loops: CDR1 SGHAT, CDR2 FQDESV (reference sequence). The CDR3 DNA follows: TGTGCCAGCAGCCGGGAACGAAAAGATTACGAGCAGTACTTC. It translates to CASSRERKDYEQYF. The entire variable domain, with the rest obtained from reference TRBV11-1 and TRBJ2-7, is as follows: EAEVAQSPRYKITEKSQAVAFWCDPISGHATLYWYRQILGQGPELLVQFQDESVVDDSQLPKDRFSAERLKGVDSTLKIQPAELGDSAMYLCASSRERKDYEQYFGPGTRLTVT.

The chain links TRBV24-1 to TRBJ2-1; 12 bases align to TRBD1. From germline, CDR1 is KGHDR and CDR2 SFDVKD. The CDR3 covers 15 residues. V lost 3 bases, J lost 10 bases, and 6 bases stayed unmatched. For the CDR3, the DNA is TGTGCCACCAGTGATACGGGACAGGGGGCATGGGAGCAGTTCTTC. This translates into CATSDTGQGAWEQFF.

Comments on this clone: Distinct nucleotide sequences in the sample also encode this CDR3. The chain joins TRBV19 to TRBJ1-4; 9 nucleotides match TRBD1. V dropped 3 bases and J dropped 8; count of bases not matched to a gene: 4. CDR1 and CDR2 from the germline V gene are LNHDA and SQIVND (reference sequence). This CDR3 spans 14 amino acids. The CDR3 is CASSMDRGGEKLFF. As DNA, the CDR3 is TGTGCCAGTAGTATGGACAGGGGAGGCGAAAAACTGTTTTTT.